The 27 T cell receptor beta chains presented below share a single source sample, sequenced in a study of cytomegalovirus exposure and HLA in healthy donors. A multiplex PCR was run with 60 Vbeta primers and 13 Jbeta primers. Sequencing was performed with immunoSEQ multiplex PCR; in TCRdb, only in-frame clones are kept and a portion is missing. Here the sample spans about 160,000 clones, roughly 80% being singletons. The specimen was PBMCs. The receptors here all came from a female donor in good health and CMV-seronegative.

This chain connects TRBV2 to TRBJ1-4, with TRBD1 matching 8 bases. The CDR3 contains 15 residues. V lost 4 bases to trimming and J lost 4 bases; unmatched junction nucleotides: 5. The germline V gene has CDR1 SNHLY and CDR2 FYNNEI. Here the CDR3 DNA reads TGTGCCAGCAGTGCCCAGGGGGCGGGTAATGAAAAACTGTTTTTT. Translation: CASSAQGAGNEKLFF.

With respect to this clone: The sample holds other DNA sequences that translate to the same CDR3. The gene calls are TRBV27 and TRBJ1-5, with 9 bases lining up with TRBD1. The CDR3 has 16 residues. Looked up from germline, CDR1 is MNHEY and CDR2 is SMNVEV (reference sequence). Trimming cost V 5 bases and J 6 bases; bases outside gene matches: 11. The CDR3 bases are TGTGCCAGCAGTATGCTACGGACAGGGGAACCTCAGCCCCAGCATTTT. It encodes CASSMLRTGEPQPQHF.

The chain couples TRBV7-9 to TRBJ2-7; D gene uncertain. This CDR3 is 11 amino acids long. V dropped 5 bases and J dropped 6 bases, with 8 bases sitting between them. Germline values: CDR1 SEHNR, CDR2 FQNEAQ (reference sequence). The CDR3 sequence is CASSPLPEQYF. The DNA of the CDR3 is TGTGCCAGCAGCCCCCTCCCCGAGCAGTACTTC.

There are a few counts of this clone. The chain combines TRBV7-9 with TRBJ1-2; D perhaps matches TRBD1 (5 bases). Germline assignment: CDR1 SEHNR and CDR2 FQNEAQ (reference sequence). The germline V and J ends were trimmed by 1 base and 8 bases, with 11 bases remaining between them. This CDR3 comprises 13 residues. In nucleotides, the CDR3 is TGTGCCAGCAGCTTAGATTCGGGGGACGGCTACACCTTC. This translates into CASSLDSGDGYTF.

The gene calls are TRBV2 and TRBJ1-5; 7 nucleotides align to TRBD1. The germline V gene encodes CDR1 SNHLY and CDR2 FYNNEI. J gave up 7 bases and V 6 bases, and 15 bases lay outside the gene matches. CDR3 size: 16 residues. The CDR3 here is CASSPTPTGIGQPQHF. As DNA, the CDR3 is TGTGCCAGCAGCCCCACCCCGACAGGGATCGGCCAGCCCCAGCATTTT.

About this clone itself: Sequence at one end of the junction differs from germline and may be a read error. The same CDR3 also results from other DNA sequences found in this sample. This rearrangement joins TRBV5-5 to TRBJ2-2; the D gene is possibly TRBD2 (5 bases). The germline gives CDR1 SGHKS, CDR2 YYEKEE (reference sequence). The CDR3 is 15 residues long. CDR3 residues: CASSLVTANTGELFF. The CDR3 bases are TGTGCCAGCAGCTTAGTCACAGCGAACACCGGGGAGTTGTTTTTT. The variable domain in full, with the rest retrieved from reference TRBV5-5 and TRBJ2-2, is DAGVTQSPTHLIKTRGQQVTLRCSPISGHKSVSWYQQVLGQGPQFIFQYYEKEERGRGNFPDRFSARQFPNYSSELNVNALLLGDSALYLCASSLVTANTGELFFGEGSRLTVL.

This chain joins TRBV6-6 and TRBJ1-3, with 9 positions matching TRBD1. The germline V gene encodes CDR1 MNHNY and CDR2 SVGAGI (reference sequence). The ends lost 4 bases at V and 4 bases at J; junction bases unmatched: 8. The CDR3 is 16 residues long. The chain's CDR3 is CASSFPQGALGNTIYF. CDR3 nucleotides: TGTGCCAGCAGTTTCCCACAGGGGGCTTTAGGAAACACCATATATTTT.

The V gene is TRBV7-8, the J gene TRBJ2-5; 16 bases match TRBD2. In germline, CDR1 is SGHVS, CDR2 FQNEAQ. This CDR3 has 15 amino acids. V gave up 5 bases and J gave up 6 bases; unmatched junction bases: 3. The CDR3 sequence is CASSQGLAGGKTQYF. For the CDR3, the DNA is TGTGCCAGCAGCCAGGGACTAGCGGGGGGGAAGACCCAGTACTTC.

V and J are TRBV19 and TRBJ1-2, with a tentative D call TRBD1 (5 bases). Germline V gene data show CDR1 as LNHDA and CDR2 as SQIVND (reference sequence). Trimming took off 7 bases at V and 5 bases at J, with 11 bases between the two ends. The CDR3 is 12 residues long. The CDR3 sequence is CASKVQGYGYTF. CDR3 nucleotide sequence: TGTGCCAGTAAGGTGCAGGGATATGGCTACACCTTC.

The chain links TRBV27 to TRBJ1-5, with 7 bases identical to TRBD1. Germline lookup yields CDR1 MNHEY and CDR2 SMNVEV (reference sequence). The CDR3 has 14 residues. Trimming took 5 bases from V and 4 from J; bases not matched to a gene: 5. The CDR3 coding sequence is TGTGCCAGCAGTCCGGGACAGACGAATCAGCCCCAGCATTTT. Protein sequence: CASSPGQTNQPQHF.

This clone was counted a single time. The chain joins TRBV10-3 to TRBJ2-1, with TRBD2 matching 9 bases. CDR3 length: 15 amino acids. The V gene's germline CDR1 is ENHRY and CDR2 SYGVKD. The V gene end was trimmed by 10 bases and the J gene end by 0 bases; junction bases not matched to a gene: 7. The CDR3 region is CATSAGGNSYNEQFF. DNA of the CDR3: TGTGCCACCTCAGCGGGAGGAAACTCCTACAATGAGCAGTTCTTC.

This clone appeared a few times. Other DNA sequences in this sample translate to the same CDR3. The chain combines TRBV5-1 with TRBJ2-3; tentatively, D is TRBD2 (5 bases). This CDR3 region has 14 residues. Germline V gives CDR1 SGHRS, CDR2 YFSETQ. The ends were cut back, 0 bases at V and 0 bases at J, with 5 bases in the middle. The CDR3 loop reads CASSLGTSTDTQYF. The CDR3 nucleotides are TGCGCCAGCAGCTTGGGGACTAGCACAGATACGCAGTATTTT.

The J gene is TRBJ1-4, the V gene TRBV7-2, with D perhaps matching TRBD1 (6 bases). V lost 1 base to trimming and J lost 7 bases, with 16 bases between them. Per the germline V gene, CDR1 is SGHTA and CDR2 is FQGNSA. The CDR3 loop spans 16 amino acids. The CDR3 DNA is TGTGCCAGCAGCTTAGGGGAGGGCAGGGGTCGTGAAAAACTGTTTTTT. The encoded protein is CASSLGEGRGREKLFF.

The chain uses TRBV27 and TRBJ1-6; unclear D gene. Trimming stripped 1 base from V and 0 bases from J, with 4 bases between. The CDR3 loop spans 15 amino acids. The germline V gene has CDR1 MNHEY and CDR2 SMNVEV (reference sequence). The CDR3 protein is CASSLWPSYNSPLHF. CDR3 DNA: TGTGCCAGCAGTTTATGGCCCTCCTATAATTCACCCCTCCACTTT.

The V call is TRBV4-2, the J call TRBJ1-1; D ambiguous. The CDR3 is 14 residues long. Germline V gene data show CDR1 as LGHNA and CDR2 as YNFKEQ. V was cut by 3 bases and J by 1 base, with 9 bases left in between. DNA for the CDR3: TGTGCCAGCAGCCACCCTGAGCCGAACACTGAAGCTTTCTTT. Translated, it gives CASSHPEPNTEAFF.

This clone was seen a handful of times. The chain joins TRBV6-5 to TRBJ2-3; 10 positions agree with TRBD2. CDR1 is MNHEY, CDR2 SVGAGI, per germline. The CDR3 is 15 residues long. V gave up 4 bases and J gave up 2 bases; unmatched junction bases: 3. CDR3 coding DNA: TGTGCCAGCAGTTTTACTAGCGGGATCACAGATACGCAGTATTTT. This codes for CASSFTSGITDTQYF.

The rearrangement joins TRBV7-8 to TRBJ1-2; a possible D gene is TRBD1 (5 bases). CDR1 and CDR2 (germline): SGHVS, FQNEAQ. Trimming took 0 bases from V and 8 from J, leaving 16 bases between them. This CDR3 is built from 15 residues. For the CDR3, the DNA is TGTGCCAGCAGCTTAGCGCGGTCCCCGGGGGAAGGCTACACCTTC. Its protein is CASSLARSPGEGYTF.

Here the CDR3 DNA reads TGTGCCAGCAGAGCAGGTTTGAACACTGAAGCTTTCTTT. The encoded protein is CASRAGLNTEAFF. This chain links TRBV6-5 with TRBJ1-1; D is unresolved. From germline, CDR1 is MNHEY and CDR2 SVGAGI. The germline V and J ends were trimmed by 6 bases and 0 bases, with 8 bases remaining between them. The CDR3 consists of 13 residues.

As to this clone: At one boundary the junction diverges from the germline segment, which might be a read error. The chain joins TRBV7-3 to TRBJ2-2; D perhaps matches TRBD2 (5 bases). This CDR3 is built from 14 residues. Per germline, CDR1 SGHTA and CDR2 FQGTGA. The DNA of the CDR3 is TGTACCAGCAGTCTAAATCGGGGTACCGGGGAGCTGTTTTTT. Its protein product is CTSSLNRGTGELFF.

This chain uses TRBV7-9 with TRBJ1-1; 10 bases are a match to TRBD1. This CDR3 is built from 14 residues. After removal of 4 bases from V and 5 bases from J, the junction contained 4 bases not matched to a gene. The germline gives CDR1 SEHNR, CDR2 FQNEAQ (reference sequence). The CDR3: CASSSRQGATEAFF. The DNA for the CDR3 is TGTGCCAGCAGCTCCCGACAGGGGGCAACTGAAGCTTTCTTT.

The chain joins TRBV9 to TRBJ1-2; weak D call: TRBD1 (6 bases). CDR3 size: 14 residues. Trimming left V 4 bases short and J 2 bases short, with 12 bases between. Germline V gene lookup returns CDR1 SGDLS and CDR2 YYNGEE. CDR3 nucleotide sequence: TGTGCCAGCAGCCCCCATCAGGGGAACTATGGCTACACCTTC. This encodes CASSPHQGNYGYTF.

This clone has just a few counts. This chain links TRBV11-2 with TRBJ1-1, with D unresolved. CDR3 size: 14 residues. Germline V gene data show CDR1 as SGHAT and CDR2 as FQNNGV. V was trimmed by 4 bases and J by 5 bases, leaving 14 bases between them. For the CDR3, the DNA is TGTGCCAGCAGCTCCCAACCTGGGAGAACTGAAGCTTTCTTT. It translates to CASSSQPGRTEAFF.

This rearrangement joins TRBV5-1 to TRBJ1-5; D ambiguous. This CDR3 region has 13 residues. The germline V gene encodes CDR1 SGHRS and CDR2 YFSETQ. Trimming removed 5 bases at V and 5 bases at J, with 11 bases between. The CDR3 spells CASRIDIYQPQHF. The CDR3 nucleotides read TGCGCCAGCAGGATAGACATTTATCAGCCCCAGCATTTT.

This chain uses TRBV19 with TRBJ2-2; 9 bases fit TRBD2. Germline V gives CDR1 LNHDA, CDR2 SQIVND (reference sequence). This CDR3 comprises 17 residues. Germline trimming cut 6 bases from V and 3 bases from J; bases unmatched to any gene: 11. CDR3 coding DNA: TGTGCCAGTAGCCCCCAGGCGGGAGGGCCCTACACCGGGGAGCTGTTTTTT. It encodes CASSPQAGGPYTGELFF.

As regards this clone: Sequence at one end of the junction differs from germline and may be a read error. The chain carries TRBV7-2 and TRBJ1-6; no definite D call. Germline V gives CDR1 SGHTA, CDR2 FQGNSA. The CDR3 runs 14 residues. The CDR3 DNA is TGTGCCAGCAGCGAATTTAGGAGTAATTCACCCCTCCGCTTT. Translation gives CASSEFRSNSPLRF.

The chain carries TRBV5-1 and TRBJ2-5; weak D call: TRBD1 (6 bases). V lost 6 bases and J lost 1, with 16 bases in between. This CDR3 spans 15 amino acids. CDR1 is SGHRS, CDR2 YFSETQ, per germline. CDR3 sequence reads: CASTLQTGAQETQYF. The CDR3 bases are TGCGCCAGCACTCTCCAGACAGGCGCCCAAGAGACCCAGTACTTC. The full variable domain, rest sourced from reference TRBV5-1 and TRBJ2-5, is KAGVTQTPRYLIKTRGQQVTLSCSPISGHRSVSWYQQTPGQGLQFLFEYFSETQRNKGNFPGRFSGRQFSNSRSEMNVSTLELGDSALYLCASTLQTGAQETQYFGPGTRLLVL.

The chain employs TRBV7-3 and TRBJ1-3; TRBD1 agrees at 8 bases. The CDR3 has 14 residues. Trimming took 5 bases from V and 5 from J; bases not matched to a gene: 5. Germline lookup yields CDR1 SGHTA and CDR2 FQGTGA. The DNA for the CDR3 is TGTGCCAGCAGCCCCGGACAGGGCAGAAACACCATATATTTT. Translating it yields CASSPGQGRNTIYF.